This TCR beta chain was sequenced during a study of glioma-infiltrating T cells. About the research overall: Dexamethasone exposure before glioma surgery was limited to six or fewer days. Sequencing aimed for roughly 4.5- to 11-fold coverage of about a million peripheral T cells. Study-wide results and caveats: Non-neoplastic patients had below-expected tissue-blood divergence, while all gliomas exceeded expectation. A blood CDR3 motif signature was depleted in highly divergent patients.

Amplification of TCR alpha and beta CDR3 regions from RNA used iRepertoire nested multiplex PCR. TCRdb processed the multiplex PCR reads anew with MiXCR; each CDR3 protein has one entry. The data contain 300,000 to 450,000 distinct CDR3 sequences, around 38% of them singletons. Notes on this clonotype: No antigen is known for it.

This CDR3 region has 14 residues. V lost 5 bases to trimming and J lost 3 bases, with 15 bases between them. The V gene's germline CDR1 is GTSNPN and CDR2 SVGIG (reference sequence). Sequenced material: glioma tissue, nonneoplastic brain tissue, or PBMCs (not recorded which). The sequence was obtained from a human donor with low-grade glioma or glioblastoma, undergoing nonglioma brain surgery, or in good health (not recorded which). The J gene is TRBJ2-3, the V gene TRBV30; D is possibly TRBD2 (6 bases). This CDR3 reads CAWGHGGGTDTQYF. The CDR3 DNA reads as TGTGCCTGGGGCCACGGGGGAGGTACAGATACGCAGTATTTT.